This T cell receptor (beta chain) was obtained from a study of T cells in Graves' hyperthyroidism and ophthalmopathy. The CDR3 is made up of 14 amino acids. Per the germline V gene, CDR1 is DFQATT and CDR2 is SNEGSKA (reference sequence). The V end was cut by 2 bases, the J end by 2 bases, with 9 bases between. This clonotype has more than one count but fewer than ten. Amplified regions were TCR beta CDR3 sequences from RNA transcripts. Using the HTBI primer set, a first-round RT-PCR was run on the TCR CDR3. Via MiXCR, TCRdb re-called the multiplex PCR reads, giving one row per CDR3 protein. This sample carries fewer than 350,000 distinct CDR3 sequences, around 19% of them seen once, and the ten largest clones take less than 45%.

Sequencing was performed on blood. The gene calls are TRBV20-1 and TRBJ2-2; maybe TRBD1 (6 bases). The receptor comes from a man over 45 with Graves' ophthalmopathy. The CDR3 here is CSARRGHNTGELFF. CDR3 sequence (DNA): TGCAGTGCTAGAAGGGGACACAACACCGGGGAGCTGTTTTTT.